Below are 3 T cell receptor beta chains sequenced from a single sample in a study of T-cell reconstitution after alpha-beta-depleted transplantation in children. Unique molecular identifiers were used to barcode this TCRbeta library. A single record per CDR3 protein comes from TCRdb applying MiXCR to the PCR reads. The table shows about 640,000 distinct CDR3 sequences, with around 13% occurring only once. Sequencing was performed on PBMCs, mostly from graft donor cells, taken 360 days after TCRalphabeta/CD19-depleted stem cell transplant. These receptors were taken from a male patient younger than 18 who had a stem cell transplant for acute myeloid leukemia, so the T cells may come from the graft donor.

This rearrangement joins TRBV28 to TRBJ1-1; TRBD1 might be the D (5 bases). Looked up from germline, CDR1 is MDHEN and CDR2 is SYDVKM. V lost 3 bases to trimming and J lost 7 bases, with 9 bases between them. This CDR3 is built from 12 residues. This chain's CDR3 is CASSLGRNEAFF. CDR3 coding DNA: TGTGCCAGCAGTTTGGGGCGAAATGAAGCTTTCTTT.

The CDR3, as DNA: TGTGCCAGCAGCCGTGACACCGGATACACTGAAGCTTTCTTT. Its translation is CASSRDTGYTEAFF. The chain uses TRBV5-8 and TRBJ1-1, with unresolved D. The CDR3 consists of 14 residues. Germline V lookup: CDR1 SGHTS, CDR2 YDEGEE. V dropped 4 bases and J dropped 3 bases, with 13 bases sitting between them.

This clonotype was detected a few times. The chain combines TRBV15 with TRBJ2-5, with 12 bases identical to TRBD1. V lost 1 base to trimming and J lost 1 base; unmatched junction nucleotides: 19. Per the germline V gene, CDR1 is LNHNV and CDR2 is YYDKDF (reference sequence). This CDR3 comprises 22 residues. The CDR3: CATSRGWDRGQLPSRSQETQYF. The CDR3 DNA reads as TGTGCCACCAGCAGAGGATGGGACAGGGGGCAGCTCCCTTCAAGATCCCAAGAGACCCAGTACTTC.